The entry below describes one T cell receptor (beta chain). The antigen is unknown. These data are taken from a study of cytomegalovirus exposure and HLA in healthy donors. Points from the study as a whole: What TCR beta sequences reportedly achieved was accurate prediction of HLA-A and HLA-B alleles in most subjects. Researchers counted 164 TCR beta chains as cytomegalovirus-associated.

The V gene end was trimmed by 5 bases and the J gene end by 6 bases; junction bases not matched to a gene: 9. In germline, CDR1 is MNHEY, CDR2 SMNVEV (reference sequence). CDR3 length: 16 amino acids. It was with 60 Vbeta and 13 Jbeta primers that the PCR ran. The data were produced by immunoSEQ multiplex PCR, yet TCRdb's version contains in-frame clones alone and is incomplete. The table lists some 190,000 clones, around 90% of them singletons, with about 1.1% in the top ten. The chain links TRBV27 to TRBJ2-2; 10 nucleotides line up with TRBD1. Sequences were obtained from PBMCs. This receptor was identified in a boy between 2 and 15 years old in good health and CMV-seronegative. DNA of the CDR3: TGTGCCAGCAGTCGACCCGGGACAGGGGCTGCCGGGGAGCTGTTTTTT. This sequence encodes CASSRPGTGAAGELFF.